The clone carrying this TCR beta chain was counted between two and nine times. Antigen: not known. As handled by the study authors: Researchers built a distant-metastasis classifier for papillary thyroid cancer that drew on CDR3 differences across clinicopathological groups. TCRdb re-processed the PCR reads through MiXCR. The V and J calls were not made by the authors but by TCRdb's processing. Seen here are approximately 30,000 clones, 25% to 35% observed once, and the top ten hold 32%. The CDR3 length is 16 residues. The V gene end was trimmed by 4 bases and the J gene end by 4 bases; junction bases not matched to a gene: 6. Germline loops: CDR1 MNHEY, CDR2 SMNVEV (reference sequence). There were no patients who had received any treatment before thyroid surgery. The sample is drawn from a study of metastatic and nonmetastatic thyroid tumors. Study-wide context: Across peripheral blood and tumor or nodule tissue samples taken from malignant and benign thyroid patients, the repertoires were compared with one another. Overall study results and limits: Significantly greater TCR beta diversity was reportedly found in malignant thyroid tumors than in benign nodules (in blood and tumor).

The clonotype originates from a female donor with papillary thyroid cancer or a benign thyroid nodule (not recorded which). Some clones in this sample may be carry-over from other donors' samples. This chain connects TRBV27 to TRBJ2-1; the match to TRBD2 covers 11 bases. The sequenced material came from blood. The CDR3 region has the DNA TGTGCCAGCAGTTCCCCGGGACTAGCGGTATACAATGAGCAGTTCTTC. It specifies CASSSPGLAVYNEQFF.